The entry below gives a single T cell receptor beta chain sequence along with its context. The antigen is unknown. These data originate in a study of T cell responses to AZD1222 COVID-19 vaccine. V shed 0 bases and J shed 3 bases, with 7 bases lying between them. Germline V gene lookup returns CDR1 SGHRS and CDR2 YFSETQ. CDR3 length: 13 amino acids. The study, taken as a whole, reports: Spike-specific TCR repertoires showed rising breadth and depth after two AZD1222 doses.

Using immunoSEQ multiplex PCR, the repertoire was profiled, and TCRdb retains in-frame clones only, with some absent. Of around 260,000 clones in the sample, 93% were seen once. The sample consisted of peripheral blood, taken on day 0 of AZD1222 vaccination. The source of this sequence is an adult in good health. The chain combines TRBV5-1 with TRBJ2-7; D remains unclear. The CDR3 loop reads CASSLEADYEQYF. The DNA for the CDR3 is TGCGCCAGCAGCTTGGAGGCGGACTACGAGCAGTACTTC. The whole variable domain, filled in from reference TRBV5-1 and TRBJ2-7, reads KAGVTQTPRYLIKTRGQQVTLSCSPISGHRSVSWYQQTPGQGLQFLFEYFSETQRNKGNFPGRFSGRQFSNSRSEMNVSTLELGDSALYLCASSLEADYEQYFGPGTRLTVT.